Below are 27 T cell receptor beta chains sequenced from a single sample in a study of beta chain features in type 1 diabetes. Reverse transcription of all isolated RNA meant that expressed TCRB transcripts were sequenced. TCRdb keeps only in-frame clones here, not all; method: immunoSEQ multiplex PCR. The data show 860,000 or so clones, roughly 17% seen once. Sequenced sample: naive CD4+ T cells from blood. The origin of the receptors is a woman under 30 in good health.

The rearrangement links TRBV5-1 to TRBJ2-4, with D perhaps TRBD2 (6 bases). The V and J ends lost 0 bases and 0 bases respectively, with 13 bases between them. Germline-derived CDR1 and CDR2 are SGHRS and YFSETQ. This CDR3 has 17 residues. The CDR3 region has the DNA TGCGCCAGCAGCTTGGCCGGGCAGGGACTAGCCAAAAACATTCAGTACTTC. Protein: CASSLAGQGLAKNIQYF.

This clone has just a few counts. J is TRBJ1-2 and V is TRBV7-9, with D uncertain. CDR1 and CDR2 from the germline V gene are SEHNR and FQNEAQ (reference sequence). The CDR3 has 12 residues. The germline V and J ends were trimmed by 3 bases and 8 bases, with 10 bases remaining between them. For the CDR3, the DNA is TGTGCCAGCAGCTTGGTGGGCAGGGGCTACACCTTC. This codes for CASSLVGRGYTF.

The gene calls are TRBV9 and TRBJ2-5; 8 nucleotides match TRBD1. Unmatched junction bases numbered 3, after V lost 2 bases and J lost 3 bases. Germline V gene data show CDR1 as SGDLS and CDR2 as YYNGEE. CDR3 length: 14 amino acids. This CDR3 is CASSVTGAEETQYF. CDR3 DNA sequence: TGTGCCAGCAGCGTGACAGGGGCCGAAGAGACCCAGTACTTC.

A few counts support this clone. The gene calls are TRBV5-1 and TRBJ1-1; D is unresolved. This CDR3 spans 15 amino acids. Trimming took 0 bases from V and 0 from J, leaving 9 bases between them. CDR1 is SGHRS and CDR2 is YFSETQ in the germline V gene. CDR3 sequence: CASSLGPGLNTEAFF. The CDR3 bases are TGCGCCAGCAGCTTGGGTCCGGGGTTGAACACTGAAGCTTTCTTT.

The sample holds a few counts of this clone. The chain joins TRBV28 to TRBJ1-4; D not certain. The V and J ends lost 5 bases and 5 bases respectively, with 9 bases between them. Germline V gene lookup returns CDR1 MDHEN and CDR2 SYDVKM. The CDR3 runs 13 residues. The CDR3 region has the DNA TGTGCCAGCAGTCTGGGGATCAATGAAAAACTGTTTTTT. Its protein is CASSLGINEKLFF.

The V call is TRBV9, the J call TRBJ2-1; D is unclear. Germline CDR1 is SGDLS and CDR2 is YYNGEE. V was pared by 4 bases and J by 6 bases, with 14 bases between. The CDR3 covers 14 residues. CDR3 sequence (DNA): TGTGCCAGCAGCCCAGGATTGGGGATCAATGAGCAGTTCTTC. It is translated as CASSPGLGINEQFF.

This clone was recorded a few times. The CDR3 bases are TGTGCCAGCAGCTTGGTCGTCGGGACAGTCCCCAAGGGGCAGTTCTTC. It is translated as CASSLVVGTVPKGQFF. The rearrangement joins TRBV5-6 to TRBJ2-1; TRBD1 matches 7 bases. The CDR3 has 16 amino acids. Germline CDR1 SGHDT, CDR2 YYEEEE. V lost 0 bases to trimming and J lost 12 bases; unmatched junction nucleotides: 15.

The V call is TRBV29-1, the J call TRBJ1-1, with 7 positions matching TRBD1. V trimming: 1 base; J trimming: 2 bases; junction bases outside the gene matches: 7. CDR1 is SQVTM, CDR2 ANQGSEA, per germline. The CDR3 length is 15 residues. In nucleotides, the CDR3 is TGCAGCGTTGAAGTGGACGGGACAGTCAACACTGAAGCTTTCTTT. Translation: CSVEVDGTVNTEAFF.

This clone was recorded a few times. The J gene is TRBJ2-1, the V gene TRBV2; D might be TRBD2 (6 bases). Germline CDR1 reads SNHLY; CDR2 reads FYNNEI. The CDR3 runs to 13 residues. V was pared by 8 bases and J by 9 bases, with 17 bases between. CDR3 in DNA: TGTGCCAGCGGGGGACTCCTGTGGGGTGAGCAGTTCTTC. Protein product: CASGGLLWGEQFF.

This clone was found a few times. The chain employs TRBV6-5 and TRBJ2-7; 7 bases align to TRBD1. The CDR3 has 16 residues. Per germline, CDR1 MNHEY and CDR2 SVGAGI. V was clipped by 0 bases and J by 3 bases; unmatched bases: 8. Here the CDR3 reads CASSYSSQGVIYEQYF. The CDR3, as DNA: TGTGCCAGCAGTTACTCCTCGCAGGGGGTTATCTACGAGCAGTACTTC.

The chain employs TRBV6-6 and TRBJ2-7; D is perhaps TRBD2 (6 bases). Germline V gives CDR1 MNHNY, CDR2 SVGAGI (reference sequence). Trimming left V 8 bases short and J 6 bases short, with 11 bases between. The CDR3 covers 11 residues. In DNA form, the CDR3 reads TGTGCCAGCCTGCGGGGCGCCGAGCAGTACTTC. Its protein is CASLRGAEQYF.

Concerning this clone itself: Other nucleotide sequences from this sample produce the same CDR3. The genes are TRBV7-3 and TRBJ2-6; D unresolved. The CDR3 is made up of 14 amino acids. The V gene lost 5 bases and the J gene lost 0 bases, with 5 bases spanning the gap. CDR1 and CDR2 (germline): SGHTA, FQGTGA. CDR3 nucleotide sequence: TGTGCCAGCAGCCCAAACTCTGGGGCCAACGTCCTGACTTTC. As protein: CASSPNSGANVLTF.

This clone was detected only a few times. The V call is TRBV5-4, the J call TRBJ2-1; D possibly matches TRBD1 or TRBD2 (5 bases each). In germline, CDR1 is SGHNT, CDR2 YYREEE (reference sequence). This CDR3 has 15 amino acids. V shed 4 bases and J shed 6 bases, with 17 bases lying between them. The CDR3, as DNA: TGTGCCAGCAGCCATGAGAGGGGTTTGTCCAATGAGCAGTTCTTC. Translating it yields CASSHERGLSNEQFF.

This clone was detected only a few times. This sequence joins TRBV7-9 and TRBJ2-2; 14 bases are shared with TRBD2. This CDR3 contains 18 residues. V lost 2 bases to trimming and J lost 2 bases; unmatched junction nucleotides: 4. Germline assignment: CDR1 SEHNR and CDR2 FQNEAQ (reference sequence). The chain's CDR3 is CASSLRLAGGPNTGELFF. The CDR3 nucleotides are TGTGCCAGCAGCTTAAGACTAGCGGGAGGGCCAAACACCGGGGAGCTGTTTTTT.

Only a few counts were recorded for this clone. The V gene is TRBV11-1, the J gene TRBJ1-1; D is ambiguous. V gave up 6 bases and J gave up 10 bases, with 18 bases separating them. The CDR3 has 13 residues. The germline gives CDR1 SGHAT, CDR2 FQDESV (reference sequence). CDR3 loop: CASRGLDDKGAFF. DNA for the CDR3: TGTGCCAGCAGAGGATTAGACGATAAGGGAGCTTTCTTT.

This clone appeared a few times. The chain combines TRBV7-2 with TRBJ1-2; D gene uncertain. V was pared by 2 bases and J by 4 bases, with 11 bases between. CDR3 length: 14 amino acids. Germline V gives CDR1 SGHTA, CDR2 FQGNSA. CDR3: CASSLWGDGYGYTF. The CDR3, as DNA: TGTGCCAGCAGCTTATGGGGTGATGGCTATGGCTACACCTTC.

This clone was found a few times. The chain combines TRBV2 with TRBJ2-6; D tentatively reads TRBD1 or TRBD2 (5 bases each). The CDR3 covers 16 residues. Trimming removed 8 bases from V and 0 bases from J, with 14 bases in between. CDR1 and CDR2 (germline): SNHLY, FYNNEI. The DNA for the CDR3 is TGTGCCAGCTCGGGGCAGGGAAGCTCTGGGGCCAACGTCCTGACTTTC. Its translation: CASSGQGSSGANVLTF.

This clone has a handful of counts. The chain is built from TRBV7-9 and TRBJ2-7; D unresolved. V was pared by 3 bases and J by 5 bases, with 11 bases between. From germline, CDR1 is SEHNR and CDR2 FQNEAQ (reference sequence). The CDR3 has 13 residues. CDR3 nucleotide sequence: TGTGCCAGCAGCTTCGTTAGAACGGACGAGCAGTACTTC. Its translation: CASSFVRTDEQYF.

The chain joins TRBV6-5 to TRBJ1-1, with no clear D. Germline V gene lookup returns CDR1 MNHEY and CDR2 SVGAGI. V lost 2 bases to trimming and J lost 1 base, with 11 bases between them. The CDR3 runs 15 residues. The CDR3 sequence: CASSYSFQPNTEAFF. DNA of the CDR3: TGTGCCAGCAGTTACAGCTTTCAGCCGAACACTGAAGCTTTCTTT.

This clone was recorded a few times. CDR3 protein: CASSTQTSVSVNNEQFF. In DNA, the CDR3 is TGCGCCAGCAGCACCCAGACTAGTGTCTCGGTGAACAATGAGCAGTTCTTC. The chain joins TRBV5-1 to TRBJ2-1, with D perhaps matching TRBD2 (6 bases). Trimming shortened V by 4 bases and J by 5 bases, and 22 bases separated the two germline ends. In germline, CDR1 is SGHRS, CDR2 YFSETQ. This CDR3 contains 17 residues.

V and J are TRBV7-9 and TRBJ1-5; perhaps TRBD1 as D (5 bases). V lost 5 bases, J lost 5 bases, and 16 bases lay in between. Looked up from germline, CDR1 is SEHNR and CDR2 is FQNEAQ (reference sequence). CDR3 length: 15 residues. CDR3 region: CASSPTGRGDQPQHF. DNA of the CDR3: TGTGCCAGCAGCCCGACTGGGAGGGGAGATCAGCCCCAGCATTTT.

This CDR3 reads CATSRVIQNPEQYF. CDR3 sequence (DNA): TGTGCCACCAGCAGAGTAATTCAGAATCCCGAGCAGTACTTC. V and J are TRBV15 and TRBJ2-7; no definite D call. V was cut by 1 base and J by 6 bases, with 13 bases left in between. The germline gives CDR1 LNHNV, CDR2 YYDKDF (reference sequence). This CDR3 contains 14 residues.

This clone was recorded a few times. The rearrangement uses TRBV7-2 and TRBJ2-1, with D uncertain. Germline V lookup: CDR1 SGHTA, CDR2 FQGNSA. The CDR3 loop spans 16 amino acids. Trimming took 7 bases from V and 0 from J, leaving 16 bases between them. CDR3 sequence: CASKPLTNPSYNEQFF. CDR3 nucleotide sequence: TGTGCCAGCAAACCCCTAACGAACCCCTCCTACAATGAGCAGTTCTTC.

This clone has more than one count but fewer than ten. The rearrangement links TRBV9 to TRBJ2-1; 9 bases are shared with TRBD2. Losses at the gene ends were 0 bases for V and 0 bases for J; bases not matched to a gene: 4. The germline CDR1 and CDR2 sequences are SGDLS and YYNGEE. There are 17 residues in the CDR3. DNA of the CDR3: TGTGCCAGCAGCGTAGGCAGCGGGAGGAGCTCCTACAATGAGCAGTTCTTC. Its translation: CASSVGSGRSSYNEQFF. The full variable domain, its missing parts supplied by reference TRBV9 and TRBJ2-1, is DSGVTQTPKHLITATGQRVTLRCSPRSGDLSVYWYQQSLDQGLQFLIQYYNGEERAKGNILERFSAQQFPDLHSELNLSSLELGDSALYFCASSVGSGRSSYNEQFFGPGTRLTVL.

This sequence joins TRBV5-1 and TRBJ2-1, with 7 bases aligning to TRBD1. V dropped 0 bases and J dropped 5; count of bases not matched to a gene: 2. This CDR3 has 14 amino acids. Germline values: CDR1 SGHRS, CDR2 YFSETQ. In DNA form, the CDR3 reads TGCGCCAGCAGCTTGGGGGACAGAAACAATGAGCAGTTCTTC. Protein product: CASSLGDRNNEQFF.

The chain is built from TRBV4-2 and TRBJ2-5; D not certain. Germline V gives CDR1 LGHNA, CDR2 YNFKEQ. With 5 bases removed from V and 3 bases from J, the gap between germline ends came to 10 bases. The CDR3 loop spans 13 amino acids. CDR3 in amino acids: CASSREAKETQYF. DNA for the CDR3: TGTGCCAGCAGCAGAGAGGCTAAAGAGACCCAGTACTTC.

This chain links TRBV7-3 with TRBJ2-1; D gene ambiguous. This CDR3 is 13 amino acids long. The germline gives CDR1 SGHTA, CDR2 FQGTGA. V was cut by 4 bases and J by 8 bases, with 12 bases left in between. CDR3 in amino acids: CASSSSTKDEQFF. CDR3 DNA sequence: TGTGCCAGCAGCTCCTCGACGAAGGATGAGCAGTTCTTC.